This TCR beta chain was obtained from a study of beta chain features in type 1 diabetes. The investigators reverse transcribed all of the isolated RNA, so they sequenced expressed TCRB transcripts. Only in-frame clones appear in the TCRdb table, and some are missing; sequencing was by immunoSEQ multiplex PCR. The sample consists of over 120,000 clones, around 8.7% of them appearing once. There was one heparinised blood draw per donor, averaging about 120 mL. Populations isolated by sorting all had purity greater than 95%. This clone was found a few times. Its specificity is unknown. The CDR3 totals 11 residues. Germline V gene sequence: CDR1 SEHNR, CDR2 FQNEAQ (reference sequence). V was trimmed by 1 base and J by 9 bases, leaving 4 bases between them. Study findings and constraints: In comparison with healthy donors, patients had naive, central memory and Treg TCRB repertoires that appeared more similar. Shorter TCRB CDR3s, moderately but significantly so, were found in Type 1 diabetes patients in all four CD4+ subsets.

The TCR originated in a man aged 18 to 30 in good health. The J gene is TRBJ2-1, the V gene TRBV7-9; D is ambiguous. The sample was central memory CD4+ T cells from blood. The DNA for the CDR3 is TGTGCCAGCAGCTTAGACGGTGAGCAGTTCTTC. Amino acid sequence: CASSLDGEQFF.